Listed below are T cell receptor beta chains from one sample, sequenced in a study of beta chain features in type 1 diabetes. Profiled with immunoSEQ multiplex PCR; TCRdb holds only in-frame clones, not every one. The sample lists about 740,000 clones; around an eighth were seen once. Sequencing input: naive CD4+ T cells from blood. These receptors all come from a man between 18 and 29 years old with type 1 diabetes. CDR3s include the opening cysteine and the closing phenylalanine or tryptophan. The order of the fields is CDR3 length, V gene, clone size, D gene, J gene, CDR3 DNA, CDR3 protein. D genes are given only for firm matches. Rows may omit the clone size; those that give it use once, few, many or a size class.

>15|TRBV5-1|few|-|TRBJ2-1
TGCGCCAGCAGCCGCGGGACTCCCCAGTTGAATGAGCAGTTCTTC
CASSRGTPQLNEQFF
>15|TRBV13|few|-|TRBJ2-1
TGTGCCAGCAGCTTAGATAGCGGTTCCTACAATGAGCAGTTCTTC
CASSLDSGSYNEQFF
>18|TRBV7-9|few|-|TRBJ1-2
TGTGCCAGCAGCCCGACCCCTGTAGCGGCTTCGAATAACTATGGCTACACCTTC
CASSPTPVAASNNYGYTF
>12|TRBV30|-|-|TRBJ1-1
TGTGCCTGGAGTGTAGTTAAGACTGAAGCTTTCTTT
CAWSVVKTEAFF
>13|TRBV7-6|few|-|TRBJ1-1
TGTGCCAGCAGCCCGAGAGTCCGAGGTGAAGCTTTCTTT
CASSPRVRGEAFF
>13|TRBV29-1|-|-|TRBJ1-1
TGCAGCTACTTCGTGGGGGGGAACACTGAAGCTTTCTTT
CSYFVGGNTEAFF
>17|TRBV6-1|-|-|TRBJ2-1
TGTGCCAGCAGTGAAAGTTTCTGGCGGGGAGTGGGGAATGAGCAGTTCTTC
CASSESFWRGVGNEQFF
>13|TRBV18|few|-|TRBJ1-1
TGTGCCAGCTCCCGGGGGGCCCCTGGGGAAGCTTTCTTT
CASSRGAPGEAFF
>13|TRBV5-1|-|TRBD1|TRBJ1-2
TGCGCCAGCAGCTTCGGACAGGGGGATGGCTACACCTTC
CASSFGQGDGYTF
>15|TRBV9|-|-|TRBJ2-1
TGTGCCAGCAGCGTAGGTGGGTACAGCTCGGGTGAGCAGTTCTTC
CASSVGGYSSGEQFF
>15|TRBV5-1|-|TRBD2|TRBJ2-1
TGCGCCAGCAGCTTACTAGCGGGAGCGTACAATGAGCAGTTCTTC
CASSLLAGAYNEQFF
>16|TRBV5-1|-|TRBD1|TRBJ1-6
TGCGCCAGCAGCTTGATCGGGACAGGGGCGAATTCACCCCTCCACTTT
CASSLIGTGANSPLHF
>14|TRBV14|-|-|TRBJ1-1
TGTGCCAGCAGCCCCCACCAGGGGCACACTGAAGCTTTCTTT
CASSPHQGHTEAFF
>13|TRBV7-2|few|-|TRBJ1-2
TGTGCCAGCAGCTCCCAGGCAGGGGCTGGCTACACCTTC
CASSSQAGAGYTF
>11|TRBV2|few|-|TRBJ2-1
TGTGCCAGCAGCTATACCAATGAGCAGTTCTTC
CASSYTNEQFF
>12|TRBV6-1|-|-|TRBJ2-1
TGTGCCAGCCGTCCGGATTACAATGAGCAGTTCTTC
CASRPDYNEQFF
>11|TRBV4-2|few|-|TRBJ1-2
TGTGCCAGCAGCCAGGCAGATGGCTACACCTTC
CASSQADGYTF
>14|TRBV5-6|-|-|TRBJ2-5
TGTGCCAGCAACAGGGACGCCTCTCGGGAGACCCAGTACTTC
CASNRDASRETQYF
>16|TRBV2|few|TRBD2|TRBJ2-3
TGTGCCAGCAGTCCGAAGACTAGCGGGTTCACAGATACGCAGTATTTT
CASSPKTSGFTDTQYF
>15|TRBV9|-|-|TRBJ1-2
TGTGCCAGCAGCGTAGGTCTGGGCCGGGATGCTGGCTACACCTTC
CASSVGLGRDAGYTF
>16|TRBV10-3|-|-|TRBJ1-4
TGTGCCATCAGTTCCGCGCGGGACGGCACTAATGAAAAACTGTTTTTT
CAISSARDGTNEKLFF
>16|TRBV4-1|few|-|TRBJ2-7
TGCGCCAGCAGCCAAACATTTACCGGGAACCCCTACGAGCAGTACTTC
CASSQTFTGNPYEQYF
>15|TRBV5-1|-|-|TRBJ2-7
TGCGCCAGCAGCTTAATTAGCAAGGAGCCCTACGAGCAGTACTTC
CASSLISKEPYEQYF
>16|TRBV7-2|few|-|TRBJ1-5
TGTGCCAGCAGCTTATTGACCCTAAATAGCAATCAGCCCCAGCATTTT
CASSLLTLNSNQPQHF
>15|TRBV7-3|-|-|TRBJ2-3
TGTGCCAGCAGCTTGGGACGTGGAGGCCCAGATACGCAGTATTTT
CASSLGRGGPDTQYF
>13|TRBV5-1|few|-|TRBJ2-2
TGCGCCAGCAGCGAAGGAAACACCGGGGAGCTGTTTTTT
CASSEGNTGELFF
>15|TRBV19|-|-|TRBJ1-4
TGTGCCAGCCTCCCCCTCGGGGCAACTAATGAAAAACTGTTTTTT
CASLPLGATNEKLFF
>14|TRBV11-2|few|-|TRBJ2-5
TGTGCCAGCAGCTTAGAGGGGCCAAGGGAGACCCAGTACTTC
CASSLEGPRETQYF
>12|TRBV30|-|-|TRBJ2-7
TGTGCCTGGAGCCCGGACAGCTACGAGCAGTACTTC
CAWSPDSYEQYF
>16|TRBV18|-|TRBD1|TRBJ1-4
TGTGCCAGCTCGCCACAGGGGACGGGGGCTAATGAAAAACTGTTTTTT
CASSPQGTGANEKLFF
>14|TRBV2|-|TRBD1|TRBJ2-1
TGTGCCAGCAGCCTGGGACAGAGAGACAATGAGCAGTTCTTC
CASSLGQRDNEQFF
>14|TRBV30|-|-|TRBJ1-1
TGTGCCTGGAGTGTAGGGCCCGGGAACACTGAAGCTTTCTTT
CAWSVGPGNTEAFF
>15|TRBV6-1|few|-|TRBJ2-3
TGTGCCAGCGGGGTAGGTTTGGCAGACGCAGATACGCAGTATTTT
CASGVGLADADTQYF
>12|TRBV5-1|few|-|TRBJ2-5
TGCGCCAGCAGCAAGGACCAAGAGACCCAGTACTTC
CASSKDQETQYF
>15|TRBV4-1|few|-|TRBJ1-1
TGCGCCAGCAGCGGTACCGGGACGGCGAACACTGAAGCTTTCTTT
CASSGTGTANTEAFF
>12|TRBV10-2|-|-|TRBJ1-6
TGCGCCAGCGGCCGACTGGACTCACCCCTCCACTTT
CASGRLDSPLHF
>13|TRBV30|few|-|TRBJ2-3
TGTGCCTGGAGTGTACACTTTTTGGATACGCAGTATTTT
CAWSVHFLDTQYF
>11|TRBV20-1|-|-|TRBJ1-4
TGCAGTGCTAGAGAGAGGGATAGGGAGTTTTTT
CSARERDREFF
>12|TRBV2|few|-|TRBJ2-5
TGTGCCAGCAGTGAGGCGGGGGAGACCCAGTACTTC
CASSEAGETQYF
>13|TRBV6-5|few|-|TRBJ1-2
TGTGCCAGCAGGACGACAGCTAACTATGGCTACACCTTC
CASRTTANYGYTF
>14|TRBV15|few|-|TRBJ2-1
TGTGCCACCAGCAGAGATCCAGGGCGTCATGAGCAGTTCTTC
CATSRDPGRHEQFF
>13|TRBV18|few|-|TRBJ2-5
TGTGCCAGCTCACCACCGGTGTTGGAGACCCAGTACTTC
CASSPPVLETQYF